The source of this T cell receptor beta chain is a study of T cells in Graves' hyperthyroidism and ophthalmopathy. The CDR3 regions of TCR beta were amplified from RNA transcripts. HTBI primers were the set used in a first-round RT-PCR of the TCR CDR3. From the multiplex PCR reads, TCRdb called clonotypes with MiXCR, one entry per CDR3 protein. The table has approximately 690,000 distinct CDR3 sequences, more than 12% seen once; the top ten hold about an eighth. The study excluded patients with uncontrolled infection, other autoimmune disease, pregnancy or lactation. This clonotype was observed a few times. Trimming cost V 5 bases and J 6 bases; bases outside gene matches: 3. The CDR3 spans 14 residues. Germline CDR1 reads SGHTA; CDR2 reads FQGNSA.

The sequenced sample consisted of blood. The clonotype originates from a woman between 50 and 59 years old with Graves' ophthalmopathy. This chain connects TRBV7-2 to TRBJ1-5; TRBD1 matches 11 bases. The CDR3 is CASSQDRGPQPQHF. The DNA for the CDR3 is TGTGCCAGCAGCCAGGACAGGGGGCCTCAGCCCCAGCATTTT.